This T cell receptor (beta chain) is drawn from a study of T cells in Graves' hyperthyroidism and ophthalmopathy. The V end was cut by 7 bases, the J end by 8 bases, with 11 bases between. Germline assignment: CDR1 LNHDA and CDR2 SQIVND (reference sequence). The CDR3 is 11 residues long. Amplified regions were TCR beta CDR3 sequences from RNA transcripts. A set of HTBI primers served as the primers for a first-round RT-PCR of the TCR CDR3. TCRdb re-called the multiplex PCR reads through MiXCR, storing one row per CDR3 protein. This repertoire shows hundreds of thousands of distinct CDR3 sequences, 38% found once; its top ten account for approximately 8.7%. Exclusion of patients followed from uncontrolled infection, other autoimmune disease, pregnancy or lactation. This clonotype has only a few counts.

J is TRBJ1-1 and V is TRBV19, with D tentatively TRBD1 (5 bases). Sequencing used blood. The clonotype originates from a man aged 18 to 29 with Graves' hyperthyroidism. DNA of the CDR3: TGTGCCAGTAACTCCCGGGGGGAAGCTTTCTTT. Its protein is CASNSRGEAFF.